A single sample is the source of the 5 T cell receptor beta chains below, sequenced in a study of CXCR3-negative and CXCR3-positive naive CD8 T cells. cDNA libraries for TRB were generated by 5' RACE incorporating UMI labels. TCRdb re-called the 5' RACE reads and gives one entry per CDR3 protein, without DNA. The table counts some 67,000 distinct CDR3 sequences; approximately 1.5% lies in the top ten. The sample consisted of naive CXCR3- CD8+ T cells from blood. Subset defined: CD45RO-CCR7+CD27+CD95- naive CD8+ T cells lacking CXCR3 (TNR3-). Source of these receptors: a human donor in good health. Some clones in this sample may be carry-over from other donors' samples.

This chain connects TRBV5-6 to TRBJ2-3; TCRdb names TRBD2, which stays unverified in the absence of DNA. Germline assignment: CDR1 SGHDT and CDR2 YYEEEE. The CDR3 is 15 amino acids. CDR3: CASSGAGGSTDTQYF.

CDR3 loop: CASSLGGFSTDTQYF. The rearrangement links TRBV7-8 to TRBJ2-3; TCRdb's D call, TRBD1, is unchecked because there is no DNA. CDR3 length: 15 residues. Per germline, CDR1 SGHVS and CDR2 FQNEAQ.

The chain uses TRBV6-2 or TRBV6-3 and TRBJ1-1; as DNA is missing, the TRBD1 call by TCRdb cannot be tested. The CDR3 runs 12 residues. Germline V gene sequence: CDR1 MNHEY, CDR2 SVGEGT. CDR3 loop: CASSTPGSEAFF.

The chain links TRBV5-1 to TRBJ2-7. CDR1 is SGHRS, CDR2 YFSETQ, per germline. This CDR3 comprises 15 residues. The CDR3 loop reads CASSLGATRNYEQYF.

This chain connects TRBV20-1 to TRBJ1-2. This CDR3 is 17 amino acids long. Germline values: CDR1 DFQATT, CDR2 SNEGSKA (reference sequence). CDR3 loop: CSARDREHRVNFYGYTF.